Below, 31 T cell receptor beta chains from the same sample are listed, as sequenced in a study of breast tumors, draining lymph nodes, adjacent tissues. TCRdb analysed the multiplex PCR reads with MiXCR anew, one entry per CDR3 protein. The sample has some 25,000 distinct CDR3 sequences; almost 70% are singletons. Sequencing input: tumor-adjacent breast tissue. The source of these receptors is a female donor with breast cancer. Some clones in this sample may be carry-over from other donors' samples.

In its sample, this clonotype was seen a few times. V usage is TRBV3-1 and J usage is TRBJ2-7, with TRBD2 matching over 10 bases. V lost 2 bases, J lost 9 bases, and 4 bases stayed unmatched. Germline V gene sequence: CDR1 LGHDT, CDR2 YNNKEL (reference sequence). The CDR3 covers 13 residues. CDR3 residues: CASSQLLAGGQYF. In DNA form, the CDR3 reads TGTGCCAGCAGCCAACTGTTAGCGGGAGGGCAGTACTTC.

In its sample, this clonotype is medium-sized. The chain links TRBV2 to TRBJ1-6; no firm D call. Looked up from germline, CDR1 is SNHLY and CDR2 is FYNNEI. The V gene lost 8 bases and the J gene lost 7 bases, with 18 bases spanning the gap. This CDR3 has 15 amino acids. In DNA form, the CDR3 reads TGTGCCAGCTCGGGTGGCCTAGCCTCAAATTCACCCCTCCACTTT. As protein: CASSGGLASNSPLHF.

This clonotype was counted only a few times. The rearrangement links TRBV20-1 to TRBJ2-5; no clear D. Trimming cost V 0 bases and J 5 bases, with 19 bases left between them. Per the germline V gene, CDR1 is DFQATT and CDR2 is SNEGSKA (reference sequence). CDR3 size: 16 residues. The CDR3 DNA sequence: TGCAGTGCTAGAGATTGGACCTTGACGGGTTCGGAGACCCAGTACTTC. Its translation is CSARDWTLTGSETQYF.

The CDR3 reads CASSGSGRAGNEQYF. The DNA for the CDR3 is TGTGCCAGCAGCGGTAGCGGGAGGGCGGGGAACGAGCAGTACTTC. The chain joins TRBV5-8 to TRBJ2-7; 11 bases fit TRBD2. The CDR3 is 15 residues long. Per germline, CDR1 SGHTS and CDR2 YDEGEE. Trimming at V came to 4 bases and at J to 5 bases, leaving 8 bases not matched to a gene.

The J gene is TRBJ1-2, the V gene TRBV28; 8 bases are a match to TRBD1. The CDR3 consists of 15 residues. V trimming: 3 bases; J trimming: 2 bases; junction bases outside the gene matches: 5. Germline-derived CDR1 and CDR2 are MDHEN and SYDVKM. The CDR3 loop is CASSFPTGANYGYTF. The CDR3 nucleotides are TGTGCCAGCAGTTTCCCGACAGGGGCCAACTATGGCTACACCTTC.

V and J are TRBV5-5 and TRBJ1-3; possible D gene TRBD1, 5 bases. Trimming took off 4 bases at V and 0 bases at J, with 14 bases between the two ends. In germline, CDR1 is SGHKS, CDR2 YYEKEE (reference sequence). The CDR3 length is 16 residues. The CDR3 here is CASSHGTPASGNTIYF. For the CDR3, the DNA is TGTGCCAGCAGCCATGGGACTCCTGCCTCTGGAAACACCATATATTTT.

The chain joins TRBV5-6 to TRBJ2-3; 7 positions agree with TRBD1. After removal of 3 bases from V and 1 base from J, the junction contained 5 bases not matched to a gene. This CDR3 region has 15 residues. The germline gives CDR1 SGHDT, CDR2 YYEEEE. CDR3 bases: TGTGCCAGCAGCTACGACAGGGTGGGCACAGATACGCAGTATTTT. This gives the protein CASSYDRVGTDTQYF.

The chain uses TRBV5-1 and TRBJ2-1, with D possibly being TRBD1 (6 bases). CDR1 SGHRS and CDR2 YFSETQ come from the germline V gene. The CDR3 has 15 residues. Deletions cut 4 bases from V and 5 bases from J, with 16 bases between. CDR3 amino acids: CASSRAQGLNNEQFF. In nucleotides, the CDR3 is TGCGCCAGCAGCCGCGCGCAGGGGTTGAACAATGAGCAGTTCTTC.

The genes are TRBV30 and TRBJ2-1; no definite D call. The CDR3 has 13 residues. V was cut by 1 base and J by 6 bases, with 10 bases left in between. Germline V gene lookup returns CDR1 GTSNPN and CDR2 SVGIG (reference sequence). CDR3 sequence reads: CAWSEDHINEQFF. The CDR3 DNA reads TGTGCCTGGAGTGAAGACCATATCAATGAGCAGTTCTTC. Full variable domain (outside the CDR3, taken from reference TRBV30 and TRBJ2-1): SQTIHQWPATLVQPVGSPLSLECTVEGTSNPNLYWYRQAAGRGLQLLFYSVGIGQISSEVPQNLSASRPQDRQFILSSKKLLLSDSGFYLCAWSEDHINEQFFGPGTRLTVL.

The genes are TRBV5-6 and TRBJ2-2, with 7 positions matching TRBD1. J lost 6 bases, V lost 4 bases, and 6 bases had no gene match. The CDR3 is 14 residues long. From germline, CDR1 is SGHDT and CDR2 YYEEEE. The CDR3 loop is CASSRRQGPGELFF. CDR3 in DNA: TGTGCCAGCAGCCGCCGACAGGGTCCCGGGGAGCTGTTTTTT.

V is TRBV6-5 and J is TRBJ2-2; D gene ambiguous. V was shortened by 2 bases and J by 4 bases, with 8 bases between the two germline ends. The CDR3 loop spans 14 amino acids. From germline, CDR1 is MNHEY and CDR2 SVGAGI. CDR3 in DNA: TGTGCCAGCAGTTACCGACTTACCACCGGGGAGCTGTTTTTT. It codes for CASSYRLTTGELFF.

This sequence joins TRBV24-1 and TRBJ1-1, with D maybe TRBD1 (6 bases). V dropped 4 bases and J dropped 9 bases, with 14 bases sitting between them. Germline V gives CDR1 KGHDR, CDR2 SFDVKD. This CDR3 comprises 13 residues. The CDR3 loop reads CATSDPNRAQAFF. The DNA for the CDR3 is TGTGCCACCAGTGACCCAAACAGGGCCCAAGCTTTCTTT.

The table lists this clonotype with a few counts. The chain links TRBV4-1 to TRBJ2-2, with D unclear. V dropped 1 base and J dropped 4 bases, with 7 bases sitting between them. This CDR3 spans 14 amino acids. Germline CDR1 reads MGHRA; CDR2 reads YSYEKL. CDR3 sequence reads: CASSQVLSTGELFF. The CDR3 DNA reads TGCGCCAGCAGCCAAGTACTTAGCACCGGGGAGCTGTTTTTT.

V and J are TRBV5-6 and TRBJ1-2, with 8 positions matching TRBD1. Trimming removed 1 base from V and 8 bases from J; junction bases left unmatched: 10. Germline V gene data show CDR1 as SGHDT and CDR2 as YYEEEE. The CDR3 is made up of 15 amino acids. The CDR3 spells CASSLMPGGAGGYTF. The CDR3 region has the DNA TGTGCCAGCAGCTTGATGCCAGGGGGCGCAGGGGGCTACACCTTC.

This clonotype came up many times. V usage is TRBV3-1 and J usage is TRBJ1-6; D is uncertain. The CDR3 is 15 amino acids. The V end lost 1 base, the J end lost 9 bases, and 13 bases lay between the germline ends. The V gene's germline CDR1 is LGHDT and CDR2 YNNKEL (reference sequence). The CDR3 bases are TGTGCCAGCAGCCAAGGTACGGGGATTCGTTCACCCCTCCACTTT. Its protein is CASSQGTGIRSPLHF. Based on the CDR3 plus reference TRBV3-1 and TRBJ1-6, the full variable domain is DTAVSQTPKYLVTQMGNDKSIKCEQNLGHDTMYWYKQDSKKFLKIMFSYNNKELIINETVPNRFSPKSPDKAHLNLHINSLELGDSAVYFCASSQGTGIRSPLHFGNGTRLTVT.

This chain uses TRBV20-1 with TRBJ2-7; D not certain. The V end was cut by 1 base, the J end by 3 bases, with 7 bases between. CDR1 and CDR2 (germline): DFQATT, SNEGSKA (reference sequence). The CDR3 totals 12 residues. CDR3 loop: CSARVGVYEQYF. The CDR3, as DNA: TGCAGTGCTAGAGTGGGCGTCTACGAGCAGTACTTC.

V is TRBV6-5 and J is TRBJ1-2; perhaps TRBD1 as D (5 bases). With 10 bases removed from V and 1 base from J, the gap between germline ends came to 10 bases. Germline assignment: CDR1 MNHEY and CDR2 SVGAGI. The CDR3 runs to 12 residues. The CDR3 here is CATTRVNYGYTF. The DNA for the CDR3 is TGTGCCACCACCAGGGTTAACTATGGCTACACCTTC.

The chain joins TRBV7-3 to TRBJ2-1; D possibly matches TRBD1 or TRBD2 (5 bases each). V lost 5 bases and J lost 9, with 23 bases in between. Per germline, CDR1 SGHTA and CDR2 FQGTGA. This CDR3 is 16 amino acids long. The CDR3 region is CASSLRMGVLATEQFF. The CDR3 coding sequence is TGTGCCAGCAGCCTTAGAATGGGGGTTCTCGCGACTGAGCAGTTCTTC.

The chain recombines TRBV7-9 with TRBJ1-4; 9 bases match TRBD1. The CDR3 sequence is 14 residues long. CDR1 SEHNR and CDR2 FQNEAQ come from the germline V gene (reference sequence). Unmatched junction bases numbered 0, after V lost 1 base and J lost 6 bases. The CDR3 region has the DNA TGTGCCAGCAGCTTAGGGACAGGGGATGAAAAACTGTTTTTT. It specifies CASSLGTGDEKLFF.

This clonotype was picked up a small number of times. One end of the junction does not line up with germline, which may come from a read error. The CDR3 reads CASSDPGQGVYEQYF. The CDR3 DNA is TGCGCCAGCAGTGATCCGGGACAGGGTGTGTACGAGCAGTACTTC. V is TRBV12-3 or TRBV12-4 and J is TRBJ2-7; 9 bases agree with TRBD1. The CDR3 runs 15 residues.

CDR3 sequence: CATSGGGQPQHF. CDR3 bases: TGTGCCACCAGCGGAGGGGGTCAGCCCCAGCATTTT. The chain recombines TRBV15 with TRBJ1-5; TRBD1 might be the D (6 bases). Germline-derived CDR1 and CDR2 are LNHNV and YYDKDF (reference sequence). Trimming left V 5 bases short and J 6 bases short, with 8 bases between. This CDR3 is 12 amino acids long.

The chain joins TRBV11-2 to TRBJ2-5; D could derive from TRBD1 or TRBD2 (5 bases each). This CDR3 comprises 14 residues. Germline-derived CDR1 and CDR2 are SGHAT and FQNNGV. V lost 6 bases and J lost 0, with 11 bases in between. The CDR3 coding sequence is TGTGCCAGCAGAGGGACGGGAAACCAAGAGACCCAGTACTTC. Its translation: CASRGTGNQETQYF.

This clonotype was seen ten or more times. This chain links TRBV25-1 with TRBJ2-4; D is tentatively TRBD1 or TRBD2 (6 bases each). Germline CDR1 is MGHDK and CDR2 is SYGVNS. The CDR3 is 14 residues long. The ends were cut back, 2 bases at V and 4 bases at J, with 9 bases in the middle. The CDR3 region is CASSEGGGKNIQYF. The CDR3, as DNA: TGTGCCAGCAGTGAAGGAGGGGGGAAAAACATTCAGTACTTC.

V and J are TRBV25-1 and TRBJ2-3, with D possibly called TRBD1 or TRBD2 (5 bases each). The V end was cut by 1 base, the J end by 6 bases, with 14 bases between. Per the germline V gene, CDR1 is MGHDK and CDR2 is SYGVNS. This CDR3 comprises 15 residues. CDR3 sequence reads: CASSESGTISDTQYF. The CDR3 nucleotides are TGTGCCAGCAGTGAATCTGGGACCATCTCGGATACGCAGTATTTT.

In its sample, this clonotype was seen once. A junction end diverges from the germline sequence, so it may reflect a read error. The chain uses TRBV4-1 and TRBJ2-1, with 10 bases matching TRBD2. This CDR3 contains 17 residues. Germline V lookup: CDR1 MGHRA, CDR2 YSYEKL. In DNA form, the CDR3 reads TGCGCCAGCAGCCATCCATCTAGCGGGAGTCTCTACAATCAGCAGTTCTTC. It yields the protein CASSHPSSGSLYNQQFF.

This sequence joins TRBV11-3 and TRBJ2-1; weak D call: TRBD2 (5 bases). Germline V gene sequence: CDR1 SGHNT, CDR2 YENEEA. The CDR3 runs to 16 residues. Trimming removed 5 bases at V and 4 bases at J, with 18 bases between. The CDR3 loop reads CASSNARGSPYNEQFF. In nucleotides, the CDR3 is TGTGCCAGCAGCAACGCACGGGGTAGCCCATACAATGAGCAGTTCTTC.

This clonotype appeared many times. The chain uses TRBV24-1 and TRBJ2-2; D might be TRBD2 (6 bases). V was pared by 3 bases and J by 5 bases, with 9 bases between. Germline CDR1 reads KGHDR; CDR2 reads SFDVKD. This CDR3 is 14 amino acids long. DNA of the CDR3: TGTGCCACCAGTGATGCGGACTATACCGGGGAGCTGTTTTTT. Translated: CATSDADYTGELFF.

The chain joins TRBV12-3 or TRBV12-4 to TRBJ2-7, with D perhaps assigned TRBD1 or TRBD2 (5 bases each). Between the trimmed V and J ends, which lost 5 bases and 7 bases, there was a span of 18 bases. CDR3 size: 14 residues. The CDR3 coding sequence is TGTGCCAGCAGTCTCACCGGGATAGGGGTGGAGCAGTACTTC. Translated: CASSLTGIGVEQYF.

This clonotype is medium-sized. This chain uses TRBV5-6 with TRBJ2-3; 8 bases are a match to TRBD2. Trimming removed 1 base from V and 4 bases from J; junction bases left unmatched: 5. The CDR3 totals 15 residues. Germline CDR1 and CDR2: SGHDT and YYEEEE. CDR3 DNA sequence: TGTGCCAGCAGCTTGCGCGGGGGGCGGGCAGATACGCAGTATTTT. Translating gives CASSLRGGRADTQYF.

The chain joins TRBV9 to TRBJ2-3, with 12 bases aligning to TRBD2. This CDR3 contains 17 residues. V shed 4 bases, J shed 0 bases, and the junction held 6 bases outside the gene matches. CDR1 is SGDLS and CDR2 is YYNGEE in the germline V gene. CDR3: CASSPRTSGISTDTQYF. The CDR3 DNA follows: TGTGCCAGCAGCCCCCGGACTAGCGGGATAAGCACAGATACGCAGTATTTT.

The chain links TRBV7-6 to TRBJ2-7, with 8 positions matching TRBD1. This CDR3 is 15 amino acids long. Germline V gene lookup returns CDR1 SGHVS and CDR2 FNYEAQ. V gave up 0 bases and J gave up 5 bases; unmatched junction bases: 6. Written as DNA, the CDR3 is TGTGCCAGCAGCTTAGCGGCAGGGGGCATCAACGAGCAGTACTTC. Amino acids: CASSLAAGGINEQYF.